This T cell receptor beta chain comes out of a study of T cells in Graves' hyperthyroidism and ophthalmopathy. Amplification targeted TCR beta CDR3 regions from RNA transcripts. A first-round RT-PCR of the TCR CDR3 used the HTBI primer set. MiXCR, run by TCRdb on the multiplex PCR reads, gives a single entry per CDR3 protein. The sample consists of fewer than 750,000 distinct CDR3 sequences, roughly 15% of them appearing once. The V gene's germline CDR1 is MDHEN and CDR2 SYDVKM. The V segment lost 4 bases and the J segment 4 bases; nucleotides outside the gene matches: 13. The CDR3 loop spans 19 amino acids.

The receptor was derived from a woman aged 50 to 60 with Graves' ophthalmopathy. The sample comprised blood. The chain is built from TRBV28 and TRBJ2-3; 14 bases map to TRBD2. CDR3 coding DNA: TGTGCCAGCAGTTCCCCCGGGACTAGCGGGAGTTTCTTTGCAGATACGCAGTATTTT. This sequence encodes CASSSPGTSGSFFADTQYF.